These 28 T cell receptor beta chains were sequenced from one sample in a study of shared clonotypes between healthy human individuals. Measured with immunoSEQ multiplex PCR; TCRdb has only the in-frame clones, and not every one. The repertoire consists of some 1.1 million clones, with 60% to 85% occurring once and the leading ten covering about 0.89%. Sequencing input: memory CD4+ T cells from PBMCs. The subset was: CD45RA-negative fraction. The receptor set was obtained from a man between 18 and 35 years old in good health. Some clones in this sample may be carry-over from other donors' samples.

This rearrangement joins TRBV5-5 to TRBJ2-6, with TRBD2 as a possible D gene (5 bases). CDR3 size: 15 residues. Germline V gene data show CDR1 as SGHKS and CDR2 as YYEKEE (reference sequence). V lost 4 bases, J lost 1 base, and 9 bases lay in between. The CDR3: CASSPGWSGANVLTF. In DNA form, the CDR3 reads TGTGCCAGCAGCCCGGGGTGGTCTGGGGCCAACGTCCTGACTTTC. Supplemented by reference TRBV5-5 and TRBJ2-6, the full variable domain reads DAGVTQSPTHLIKTRGQQVTLRCSPISGHKSVSWYQQVLGQGPQFIFQYYEKEERGRGNFPDRFSARQFPNYSSELNVNALLLGDSALYLCASSPGWSGANVLTFGAGSRLTVL.

The CDR3 is CASSIGTQQPQHF. DNA for the CDR3: TGTGCCAGTAGTATCGGGACCCAGCAGCCCCAGCATTTT. The rearrangement joins TRBV19 to TRBJ1-5, with a possible D match to TRBD1 (5 bases). Germline V gene sequence: CDR1 LNHDA, CDR2 SQIVND (reference sequence). Between the trimmed V and J ends, which lost 3 bases and 7 bases, there was a span of 10 bases. The CDR3 is 13 residues long.

Here the CDR3 DNA reads TGTGCCAGCAGTTACTCCACCGGGACAGGGGTCGGGGAGCTGTTTTTT. It codes for CASSYSTGTGVGELFF. This rearrangement joins TRBV6-6 to TRBJ2-2; 10 bases agree with TRBD1. V trimming: 0 bases; J trimming: 7 bases; junction bases outside the gene matches: 5. This CDR3 spans 16 amino acids. Germline CDR1 is MNHNY and CDR2 is SVGAGI (reference sequence).

This chain uses TRBV5-1 with TRBJ2-3; D might be TRBD1 (5 bases). V was cut by 0 bases and J by 1 base, with 9 bases left in between. Germline CDR1 is SGHRS and CDR2 is YFSETQ. CDR3 length equals 15 residues. The DNA for the CDR3 is TGCGCCAGCAGCTTGGCCCAGGGTGGCACAGATACGCAGTATTTT. It specifies CASSLAQGGTDTQYF. Complete variable domain (other parts from reference TRBV5-1 and TRBJ2-3): KAGVTQTPRYLIKTRGQQVTLSCSPISGHRSVSWYQQTPGQGLQFLFEYFSETQRNKGNFPGRFSGRQFSNSRSEMNVSTLELGDSALYLCASSLAQGGTDTQYFGPGTRLTVL.

This clone was observed a single time. The V and J genes are TRBV4-2 and TRBJ2-7; 7 bases align to TRBD2. The CDR3 is 14 amino acids. The ends lost 3 bases at V and 0 bases at J; junction bases unmatched: 2. Germline CDR1 reads LGHNA; CDR2 reads YNFKEQ. CDR3 loop: CASSQTGGSYEQYF. The CDR3, as DNA: TGTGCCAGCAGCCAGACGGGGGGCTCCTACGAGCAGTACTTC.

The gene calls are TRBV12-5 and TRBJ2-3; 7 nucleotides agree with TRBD1. This CDR3 is built from 13 residues. The V gene end was trimmed by 2 bases and the J gene end by 12 bases; junction bases not matched to a gene: 8. Germline assignment: CDR1 LGHNT and CDR2 FRNRAP. Here the CDR3 reads CASGLPGTEQQYF. CDR3 sequence (DNA): TGTGCTAGTGGTTTGCCCGGGACAGAGCAACAGTATTTT.

This clone was seen a single time. Other DNA sequences in this sample translate to the same CDR3. V and J are TRBV28 and TRBJ2-7; D may correspond to TRBD1 or TRBD2 (5 bases each). Looked up from germline, CDR1 is MDHEN and CDR2 is SYDVKM. Trimming took off 5 bases at V and 4 bases at J, with 21 bases between the two ends. This CDR3 is 16 amino acids long. The CDR3: CASSPLGQGKRYEQYF. The CDR3, as DNA: TGTGCCAGCAGTCCCTTAGGGCAGGGAAAGCGGTACGAGCAGTACTTC.

V usage is TRBV7-9 and J usage is TRBJ1-1; D is perhaps TRBD1 (5 bases). Trimming pared 5 bases from V and 3 bases from J, leaving 13 bases between. This CDR3 comprises 14 residues. CDR1 is SEHNR, CDR2 FQNEAQ, per germline (reference sequence). The CDR3 loop is CASSQGLRHTEAFF. As DNA, the CDR3 is TGTGCCAGCAGCCAGGGACTACGGCACACTGAAGCTTTCTTT.

For this clone: A far larger clone lies a single base away; this is likely a read error. The same CDR3 arises from other DNA sequences in this sample as well. The chain employs TRBV19 and TRBJ1-5, with D possibly being TRBD1 (6 bases). The V gene's germline CDR1 is LNHDA and CDR2 SQIVND (reference sequence). The CDR3 has 15 residues. The ends were cut back, 8 bases at V and 6 bases at J, with 20 bases in the middle. The CDR3 loop reads CASGSGQGIFQPQHF. CDR3 sequence (DNA): TGTGCCAGTGGGTCGGGGCAGGGGATCTTTCAGCCCCAGCATTTT.

To note about this clone: Other DNA sequences within the sample encode an identical CDR3. In nucleotides, the CDR3 is TGCGCCAGCAGCTTTGCCGGCCCTAGCACAGATACGCAGTATTTT. This encodes CASSFAGPSTDTQYF. This chain joins TRBV5-1 and TRBJ2-3; D call uncertain. V was pared by 2 bases and J by 0 bases, with 10 bases between. CDR1 is SGHRS, CDR2 YFSETQ, per germline. The CDR3 extends over 15 amino acids.

V and J are TRBV5-5 and TRBJ2-5, with 8 bases lining up with TRBD2. Germline V CDR1 and CDR2: SGHKS, YYEKEE (reference sequence). CDR3 length: 18 residues. The J segment lost 1 base and the V segment lost 0 bases, leaving 11 bases of the junction unmatched. For the CDR3, the DNA is TGTGCCAGCAGCTTGGGGACTAGGGCGGGAGGTTTCCAAGAGACCCAGTACTTC. As protein: CASSLGTRAGGFQETQYF.

This chain joins TRBV5-4 and TRBJ2-5; 7 bases line up with TRBD1. Losses at the gene ends were 4 bases for V and 5 bases for J; bases not matched to a gene: 8. The CDR3 sequence is 14 residues long. Germline-derived CDR1 and CDR2 are SGHNT and YYREEE (reference sequence). CDR3 residues: CASSRDRDAETQYF. The CDR3 coding sequence is TGTGCCAGCAGCAGAGACAGGGACGCGGAGACCCAGTACTTC.

CDR3 protein: CASSPSPAGNYGYTF. Written as DNA, the CDR3 is TGCGCCAGCAGCCCCTCGCCGGCAGGGAACTATGGCTACACCTTC. V usage is TRBV4-1 and J usage is TRBJ1-2, with D possibly TRBD1 on 5 matching bases. The germline V and J ends were trimmed by 4 bases and 2 bases, with 14 bases remaining between them. This CDR3 has 15 amino acids. CDR1 is MGHRA, CDR2 YSYEKL, per germline.

The rearrangement joins TRBV5-1 to TRBJ2-2; D ambiguous. Germline lookup yields CDR1 SGHRS and CDR2 YFSETQ. CDR3 size: 15 residues. Trimming stripped 4 bases from V and 5 bases from J, with 15 bases between. The chain's CDR3 is CASSDRTVRTGELFF. CDR3 in DNA: TGCGCCAGCAGCGACCGGACGGTGCGGACCGGGGAGCTGTTTTTT. The complete variable domain, with remaining parts taken from reference TRBV5-1 and TRBJ2-2, reads KAGVTQTPRYLIKTRGQQVTLSCSPISGHRSVSWYQQTPGQGLQFLFEYFSETQRNKGNFPGRFSGRQFSNSRSEMNVSTLELGDSALYLCASSDRTVRTGELFFGEGSRLTVL.

This chain connects TRBV2 to TRBJ2-7; D is unclear. Between the trimmed V and J ends, which lost 4 bases and 6 bases, there was a span of 7 bases. This CDR3 contains 11 residues. Germline CDR1 reads SNHLY; CDR2 reads FYNNEI. This CDR3 is CASSVVTEQYF. DNA for the CDR3: TGTGCCAGCAGTGTAGTTACCGAGCAGTACTTC.

J is TRBJ1-1 and V is TRBV11-2, with D perhaps matching TRBD1 (5 bases). There are 14 residues in the CDR3. Germline V gene lookup returns CDR1 SGHAT and CDR2 FQNNGV. The V end was cut by 3 bases, the J end by 0 bases, with 8 bases between. CDR3 coding DNA: TGTGCCAGCAGCTTTCAGGGACTGAACACTGAAGCTTTCTTT. It codes for CASSFQGLNTEAFF.

Comment on this clone: A much larger clone differs by one base, so this may be a read error. The sample contains more than one DNA sequence encoding this CDR3. The chain couples TRBV5-1 to TRBJ1-2; D ambiguous. Trimming shortened V by 0 bases and J by 3 bases, and 6 bases separated the two germline ends. Per germline, CDR1 SGHRS and CDR2 YFSETQ. The CDR3 has 13 residues. The CDR3 sequence is CASSLGGDYGYTF. The CDR3, as DNA: TGCGCCAGCAGCTTGGGGGGAGACTATGGCTACACCTTC.

The table lists this clone with a few counts. The chain carries TRBV20-1 and TRBJ1-2; D is perhaps TRBD1 (5 bases). Germline V gives CDR1 DFQATT, CDR2 SNEGSKA (reference sequence). V was pared by 5 bases and J by 4 bases, with 8 bases between. This CDR3 is built from 11 residues. The CDR3 spells CSAEGSYGYTF. For the CDR3, the DNA is TGCAGTGCTGAGGGGAGCTATGGCTACACCTTC.

V usage is TRBV9 and J usage is TRBJ2-3; D is possibly TRBD2 (7 bases). Trimming shortened V by 2 bases and J by 5 bases, and 9 bases separated the two germline ends. Per germline, CDR1 SGDLS and CDR2 YYNGEE. The CDR3 loop spans 13 amino acids. The CDR3 region is CASSVGGQDTQYF. In nucleotides, the CDR3 is TGTGCCAGCAGCGTCGGGGGGCAAGATACGCAGTATTTT.

The chain combines TRBV28 with TRBJ1-2; no clear D gene. CDR1 and CDR2 (germline): MDHEN, SYDVKM. The V and J ends lost 5 bases and 4 bases respectively, with 14 bases between them. This CDR3 contains 14 residues. The DNA for the CDR3 is TGTGCCAGCAGTCGAGTAGGCCCCGCCTATGGCTACACCTTC. Translated: CASSRVGPAYGYTF.

This clone was detected only a few times. This chain connects TRBV19 to TRBJ1-1; tentative D call: TRBD1 (6 bases). Trimming stripped 5 bases from V and 6 bases from J, with 13 bases between. CDR1 is LNHDA and CDR2 is SQIVND in the germline V gene (reference sequence). The CDR3 extends over 13 amino acids. CDR3 in DNA: TGTGCCAGTAGTGTCCAACAGGGCCCTGAAGCTTTCTTT. Translating it yields CASSVQQGPEAFF.

This clone was found many times. This chain connects TRBV7-2 to TRBJ2-6; D might be TRBD2 (5 bases). CDR1 is SGHTA and CDR2 is FQGNSA in the germline V gene. This CDR3 is built from 18 residues. Trimming shortened V by 3 bases and J by 0 bases, and 15 bases separated the two germline ends. The CDR3: CASSFYRGLSSGANVLTF. As DNA, the CDR3 is TGTGCCAGCAGCTTCTACCGTGGACTGAGCTCTGGGGCCAACGTCCTGACTTTC.

This clone was detected only once. The V gene is TRBV7-9, the J gene TRBJ2-7; the match to TRBD1 covers 10 bases. Germline trimming cut 5 bases from V and 5 bases from J; bases unmatched to any gene: 3. This CDR3 spans 13 amino acids. In germline, CDR1 is SEHNR, CDR2 FQNEAQ (reference sequence). In nucleotides, the CDR3 is TGTGCCAGCAGCCGAGACAGGGGGCACGAGCAGTACTTC. Its translation: CASSRDRGHEQYF.

The J gene is TRBJ1-1, the V gene TRBV5-4; D not certain. V dropped 4 bases and J dropped 3 bases, with 13 bases sitting between them. The CDR3 runs 14 residues. Germline loops: CDR1 SGHNT, CDR2 YYREEE (reference sequence). CDR3 sequence: CASSVDSTYTEAFF. CDR3 bases: TGTGCCAGCAGCGTGGACTCAACCTACACTGAAGCTTTCTTT.

The V gene is TRBV11-1, the J gene TRBJ2-1, with 10 bases fitting TRBD2. Germline V gene data show CDR1 as SGHAT and CDR2 as FQDESV (reference sequence). The CDR3 is 15 amino acids. The junction had 6 bases not matched to a gene; V was cut back by 4 bases and J by 6 bases. The CDR3 loop is CASSSQAGGLNEQFF. The CDR3 DNA reads as TGTGCCAGCAGCTCCCAAGCGGGAGGGCTCAATGAGCAGTTCTTC. Full variable domain (missing parts from reference TRBV11-1 and TRBJ2-1): EAEVAQSPRYKITEKSQAVAFWCDPISGHATLYWYRQILGQGPELLVQFQDESVVDDSQLPKDRFSAERLKGVDSTLKIQPAELGDSAMYLCASSSQAGGLNEQFFGPGTRLTVL.

About this clone: The identical CDR3 is also encoded by other nucleotide sequences in the sample. The V and J genes are TRBV5-1 and TRBJ2-7, with D unclear. The CDR3 has 15 amino acids. Trimming pared 0 bases from V and 0 bases from J, leaving 10 bases between. CDR1 is SGHRS and CDR2 is YFSETQ in the germline V gene. The chain's CDR3 is CASSLDSPSSYEQYF. CDR3 in DNA: TGCGCCAGCAGCTTGGACTCGCCGAGCTCCTACGAGCAGTACTTC.

This clone was found a few times. The chain couples TRBV7-2 to TRBJ1-1, with a tentative D call TRBD1 (6 bases). This CDR3 is 15 amino acids long. Germline lookup yields CDR1 SGHTA and CDR2 FQGNSA. The ends were cut back, 1 base at V and 0 bases at J, with 9 bases in the middle. The chain's CDR3 is CASSLGHRVNTEAFF. The CDR3 nucleotides read TGTGCCAGCAGCTTAGGGCACAGGGTGAACACTGAAGCTTTCTTT.

V and J are TRBV7-8 and TRBJ1-1, with unresolved D. V was clipped by 5 bases and J by 7 bases, with 14 bases between them. Germline-derived CDR1 and CDR2 are SGHVS and FQNEAQ. The CDR3 totals 13 residues. As DNA, the CDR3 is TGTGCCAGCAGCCCAGGTACCGGCGGTGAAGCTTTCTTT. It translates to CASSPGTGGEAFF.